Each of the 19 T cell receptor beta chains below was sequenced from the same sample in a study of naive and memory T cell subsets. The SP2 primer and nested alpha and beta constant region primers amplified ligated cDNA in four rounds. Each CDR3 protein gets one entry after TCRdb re-called the 5' RACE reads with MiXCR. In the table there are tens of thousands of distinct CDR3 sequences, approximately 6.6% of which are singletons. A UMI-containing oligonucleotide was joined by 3' ligation to the TCR cDNA template. The receptors derive from a male donor in good health.

This clonotype was recorded many times. This chain joins TRBV29-1 and TRBJ2-1, with TRBD2 matching over 10 bases. The J segment lost 8 bases and the V segment lost 4 bases, leaving 8 bases of the junction unmatched. CDR3 length equals 14 residues. Germline assignment: CDR1 SQVTM and CDR2 ANQGSEA. In DNA form, the CDR3 reads TGCAGCGTTGGTCTAGCGGGAGTATACGATGAGCAGTTCTTC. Residues: CSVGLAGVYDEQFF.

The genes are TRBV10-3 and TRBJ2-1; 7 nucleotides match TRBD1. The CDR3 extends over 19 amino acids. In germline, CDR1 is ENHRY, CDR2 SYGVKD. The V and J ends lost 3 bases and 13 bases, in that order; junction bases with no gene match: 27. CDR3 DNA: TGTGCCATCAGTGACCGTAGGGGGCGCCTTGATCGTCTAGCTTCAAAACAGTTCTTC. Its translation is CAISDRRGRLDRLASKQFF.

Here the CDR3 DNA reads TGTGCCAGCAGTAGGGGTTATGAAAAACTGTTTTTT. Protein: CASSRGYEKLFF. The genes are TRBV7-8 and TRBJ1-4; TRBD1 might be the D (5 bases). The CDR3 runs to 12 residues. CDR1 SGHVS and CDR2 FQNEAQ come from the germline V gene. V dropped 6 bases and J dropped 6 bases, with 8 bases sitting between them.

Ten or more counts support this clonotype. J is TRBJ1-4 and V is TRBV9; TRBD1 aligns across 10 bases. The J segment lost 7 bases and the V segment lost 2 bases, leaving 11 bases of the junction unmatched. Germline CDR1 reads SGDLS; CDR2 reads YYNGEE. This CDR3 region has 17 residues. Written as DNA, the CDR3 is TGTGCCAGCAGCGTCACCGGGACAGGGGTTGGTGGTGAAAAACTGTTTTTT. Amino acid sequence: CASSVTGTGVGGEKLFF. The variable domain in full, with the rest retrieved from reference TRBV9 and TRBJ1-4, is DSGVTQTPKHLITATGQRVTLRCSPRSGDLSVYWYQQSLDQGLQFLIQYYNGEERAKGNILERFSAQQFPDLHSELNLSSLELGDSALYFCASSVTGTGVGGEKLFFGSGTQLSVL.

The CDR3 nucleotides are TGTGCCACCAACCTGGGGGCTCGGGGCTACACCTTC. It translates to CATNLGARGYTF. This rearrangement joins TRBV19 to TRBJ1-2; the D gene is possibly TRBD1 (6 bases). The CDR3 runs 12 residues. V gave up 10 bases and J gave up 8 bases, with 17 bases separating them. Looked up from germline, CDR1 is LNHDA and CDR2 is SQIVND (reference sequence).

This clonotype appeared many times. The V gene is TRBV9, the J gene TRBJ2-1, with D tentatively TRBD1 (6 bases). Germline CDR1 reads SGDLS; CDR2 reads YYNGEE. The V end lost 0 bases, the J end lost 1 base, and 8 bases lay between the germline ends. The CDR3 extends over 15 amino acids. CDR3 loop: CASSVGQGSYNEQFF. The CDR3 region has the DNA TGTGCCAGCAGCGTAGGGCAGGGGTCCTACAATGAGCAGTTCTTC.

This clonotype has a count of ten or more. This rearrangement joins TRBV4-1 to TRBJ2-4, with a weak D call TRBD1 (6 bases). Germline loops: CDR1 MGHRA, CDR2 YSYEKL. The CDR3 has 14 amino acids. The V and J ends lost 0 bases and 8 bases respectively, with 11 bases between them. CDR3 coding DNA: TGCGCCAGCAGCCAAGAAAACAGGGTGGACATTCAGTACTTC. Translation gives CASSQENRVDIQYF.

The chain employs TRBV29-1 and TRBJ2-3, with 10 bases identical to TRBD1. Germline CDR1 and CDR2: SQVTM and ANQGSEA. This CDR3 region has 14 residues. The ends lost 6 bases at V and 4 bases at J; junction bases unmatched: 7. This CDR3 reads CSVRQGANADTQYF. Written as DNA, the CDR3 is TGCAGCGTCCGACAGGGGGCGAACGCAGATACGCAGTATTTT.

In this sample, this clonotype turned up a few times. The rearrangement uses TRBV12-3 or TRBV12-4 and TRBJ1-4, with 7 bases aligning to TRBD1. This CDR3 has 14 residues. With 1 base clipped from V and 5 bases from J, the junction kept 1 base outside the gene matches. DNA of the CDR3: TGTGCCAGCAGTTTAGACAGGGGAAATGAAAAACTGTTTTTT. It specifies CASSLDRGNEKLFF.

This clonotype was detected only a few times. The chain is built from TRBV2 and TRBJ1-2; 8 bases match TRBD1. The CDR3 loop spans 13 amino acids. The trim removed 10 bases at V and 5 bases at J, leaving 9 bases unmatched. Germline CDR1 and CDR2: SNHLY and FYNNEI. CDR3 nucleotides: TGTGCCACCAGAAACAGGGGGGGATATGGCTACACCTTC. It codes for CATRNRGGYGYTF.

This clonotype was picked up many times. This chain joins TRBV3-1 and TRBJ2-7, with D tentatively TRBD1 (5 bases). Germline V CDR1 and CDR2: LGHDT, YNNKEL (reference sequence). CDR3 length equals 13 residues. The V end lost 2 bases, the J end lost 6 bases, and 11 bases lay between the germline ends. The CDR3 spells CASSQKAGSEQYF. CDR3 nucleotide sequence: TGTGCCAGCAGCCAAAAGGCAGGGTCCGAGCAGTACTTC.

V is TRBV19 and J is TRBJ1-1, with a tentative D call TRBD1 (5 bases). The CDR3 extends over 13 amino acids. V lost 8 bases and J lost 1, with 11 bases in between. The germline gives CDR1 LNHDA, CDR2 SQIVND (reference sequence). The CDR3 spells CASSWGPNTEAFF. CDR3 DNA sequence: TGTGCCAGTTCGTGGGGACCGAACACTGAAGCTTTCTTT.

The DNA of the CDR3 is TGTGCCAGTTCAGGGGGCGCGGGCACCGGGGAGCTGTTTTTT. This encodes CASSGGAGTGELFF. V gene TRBV2 combines with J gene TRBJ2-2; 8 bases align to TRBD1. Germline V lookup: CDR1 SNHLY, CDR2 FYNNEI. This CDR3 comprises 14 residues. J gave up 4 bases and V 9 bases, and 7 bases lay outside the gene matches.

The J gene is TRBJ2-7, the V gene TRBV6-1, with 9 bases matching TRBD1. With V trimmed by 7 bases and J by 1 base, 11 bases remained unmatched. Looked up from germline, CDR1 is MNHNS and CDR2 is SASEGT. This CDR3 is 16 amino acids long. In nucleotides, the CDR3 is TGTGCCAGCACCTTAAATACAGGGGGCGTTTCCTACGAGCAGTACTTC. It codes for CASTLNTGGVSYEQYF.

The J gene is TRBJ1-5, the V gene TRBV10-2; D unclear. Germline V gene sequence: CDR1 WSHSY, CDR2 SAAADI. V lost 5 bases and J lost 4, with 9 bases in between. This CDR3 has 13 residues. The CDR3: CASSSGSNQPQHF. As DNA, the CDR3 is TGCGCCAGCAGTTCGGGGTCTAATCAGCCCCAGCATTTT.

CDR3 DNA sequence: TGTGCCAGTAGTATAGAAGGTACCCGGGACCCGCTAACGGCACCCCTCCACTTT. Amino acids: CASSIEGTRDPLTAPLHF. The V gene is TRBV19, the J gene TRBJ1-6; D might be TRBD1 (5 bases). V lost 0 bases, J lost 11 bases, and 23 bases lay in between. Per the germline V gene, CDR1 is LNHDA and CDR2 is SQIVND (reference sequence). This CDR3 has 18 amino acids.

Ten or more counts support this clonotype. The chain links TRBV7-2 to TRBJ2-3; 7 positions agree with TRBD2. There are 16 residues in the CDR3. Germline values: CDR1 SGHTA, CDR2 FQGNSA. Unmatched junction bases numbered 8, after V lost 4 bases and J lost 1 base. CDR3 protein: CASSSGGSLGTDTQYF. DNA of the CDR3: TGTGCCAGCAGCTCCGGCGGGAGCTTAGGCACAGATACGCAGTATTTT.

Worth noting for this clonotype: A read error is possible here, since a much larger clone lies one base away. The gene calls are TRBV7-9 and TRBJ2-7, with 7 positions matching TRBD1. Unmatched junction bases numbered 10, after V lost 8 bases and J lost 3 bases. Germline V CDR1 and CDR2: SEHNR, FQNEAQ (reference sequence). This CDR3 comprises 14 residues. The CDR3 DNA follows: TGTGCCAGCCGGGACAGCCGAGCCAACTACGAGCAGTACTTC. Translating it yields CASRDSRANYEQYF.

This clonotype was detected ten times or more. The rearrangement uses TRBV6-5 and TRBJ1-1; D is ambiguous. V was cut by 6 bases and J by 1 base, with 12 bases left in between. The CDR3 length is 14 residues. Germline CDR1 reads MNHEY; CDR2 reads SVGAGI. The CDR3 protein is CASRAGTRNTEAFF. The CDR3 bases are TGTGCCAGCAGGGCAGGCACGAGGAACACTGAAGCTTTCTTT.